The rows below give T cell receptor beta chains drawn from one sample of a study of post-analysis software for immune sequencing data. Each CDR3 protein is one row after TCRdb ran MiXCR on the PCR reads. The data hold around 190,000 distinct CDR3 sequences, with 29% observed a single time. Material: blood. All receptors come from a girl aged 2 to 17 with multiple sclerosis. Each CDR3 is given with its conserved first and last residue. A D gene is named only where the DNA matches it firmly. Only part of the rows carry a size: once, few, many, or a class if the clone is expanded.

J gene: TRBJ2-1; D gene: NA; clone size: NA; CDR3 length: 14; V gene: TRBV7-7; CDR3 DNA: TGTGCTAGCAGCTACCGGGACTGGGACAATGAGCAGTTCTTC; CDR3 protein: CASSYRDWDNEQFF
J gene: TRBJ2-1; D gene: NA; clone size: NA; CDR3 length: 16; V gene: TRBV4-1; CDR3 DNA: TGCGCCAGCAGCCAAGTTGCTAGTCAAACCTACAATGAGCAGTTCTTC; CDR3 protein: CASSQVASQTYNEQFF
J gene: TRBJ2-1; D gene: TRBD1; clone size: many; CDR3 length: 12; V gene: TRBV29-1; CDR3 DNA: TGCAGCGTTATAGGGGGCCATGGTGAGCAGTTCTTC; CDR3 protein: CSVIGGHGEQFF
J gene: TRBJ1-2; D gene: TRBD1; clone size: NA; CDR3 length: 14; V gene: TRBV12-3/TRBV12-4; CDR3 DNA: TGTGCCAGCAGTTGGCAGGGGGCGGGCTATGGCTACACCTTC; CDR3 protein: CASSWQGAGYGYTF
J gene: TRBJ2-1; D gene: NA; clone size: NA; CDR3 length: 16; V gene: TRBV15; CDR3 DNA: TGTGCCACCAGCAGAGCAGTAAGGATCCCCTACAATGAGCAGTTCTTC; CDR3 protein: CATSRAVRIPYNEQFF
J gene: TRBJ2-5; D gene: TRBD2; clone size: many; CDR3 length: 17; V gene: TRBV6-2/TRBV6-3; CDR3 DNA: TGTGCCAGCAGTTACTTCAGCATAGCGGGGGCCCAAGAGACCCAGTACTTC; CDR3 protein: CASSYFSIAGAQETQYF
J gene: TRBJ1-2; D gene: NA; clone size: NA; CDR3 length: 15; V gene: TRBV7-9; CDR3 DNA: TGTGCCAGCAGCCTGGCGGGGGGGCCCGGCTATGGCTACATCTTC; CDR3 protein: CASSLAGGPGYGYIF
J gene: TRBJ2-2; D gene: NA; clone size: NA; CDR3 length: 17; V gene: TRBV12-3/TRBV12-4; CDR3 DNA: TGTGCCAGCAGTTTAGGAGCGGGCATCCCGGGAACCGGGGAGCTGTTTTTT; CDR3 protein: CASSLGAGIPGTGELFF
J gene: TRBJ2-5; D gene: NA; clone size: NA; CDR3 length: 14; V gene: TRBV7-9; CDR3 DNA: TGTGCCAGCAGCGCAGGCAGGGTAGGAGAGACCCAGTACTTC; CDR3 protein: CASSAGRVGETQYF
J gene: TRBJ1-1; D gene: NA; clone size: NA; CDR3 length: 15; V gene: TRBV5-1; CDR3 DNA: TGCGCCAGCAGCTTGGTGGATAAAAGGAACACTGAAGCTTTCTTT; CDR3 protein: CASSLVDKRNTEAFF
J gene: TRBJ1-2; D gene: TRBD1; clone size: many; CDR3 length: 15; V gene: TRBV4-1; CDR3 DNA: TGCGCCAGCACCCGGGACAGGGTTACCCCTCTTGGCTACACCTTC; CDR3 protein: CASTRDRVTPLGYTF
J gene: TRBJ2-5; D gene: TRBD1; clone size: many; CDR3 length: 13; V gene: TRBV7-2; CDR3 DNA: TGTGCCAGCAGCTTCGACAGGGTTGAGACCCAGTACTTC; CDR3 protein: CASSFDRVETQYF
J gene: TRBJ2-1; D gene: NA; clone size: many; CDR3 length: 14; V gene: TRBV5-1; CDR3 DNA: TGCGCCAGCAGCTTTTGGGAGACAAACAATGAGCAGTTCTTC; CDR3 protein: CASSFWETNNEQFF
J gene: TRBJ2-2; D gene: TRBD1; clone size: few; CDR3 length: 15; V gene: TRBV29-1; CDR3 DNA: TGCAGCGCTCGACAGACAGGGCTGGGAACCGGGGAGCTGTTTTTT; CDR3 protein: CSARQTGLGTGELFF
J gene: TRBJ2-2; D gene: NA; clone size: NA; CDR3 length: 12; V gene: TRBV5-1; CDR3 DNA: TGCGCCAGCAGTGGGGACACCGGGGAGCTGTTTTTT; CDR3 protein: CASSGDTGELFF
J gene: TRBJ2-7; D gene: TRBD1; clone size: few; CDR3 length: 16; V gene: TRBV28; CDR3 DNA: TGTGCCAGCAGTATCACCGGGACAGGTGTCGCCTACGAGCAGTACTTC; CDR3 protein: CASSITGTGVAYEQYF
J gene: TRBJ2-7; D gene: NA; clone size: many; CDR3 length: 13; V gene: TRBV20-1; CDR3 DNA: TGCAGTGCTAGAGAGGTCGGACACTACGAGCAGTACTTC; CDR3 protein: CSAREVGHYEQYF
J gene: TRBJ2-5; D gene: NA; clone size: NA; CDR3 length: 15; V gene: TRBV20-1; CDR3 DNA: TGCAGTGCTCAGGGGGGGGGCGGTCTCGGGGAGACCCAGTACTTC; CDR3 protein: CSAQGGGGLGETQYF
J gene: TRBJ1-1; D gene: NA; clone size: few; CDR3 length: 13; V gene: TRBV5-5; CDR3 DNA: TGTGCCAGCAGCCGGGTAATGAACACTGAAGCTTTCTTT; CDR3 protein: CASSRVMNTEAFF
J gene: TRBJ1-4; D gene: NA; clone size: NA; CDR3 length: 13; V gene: TRBV5-5; CDR3 DNA: TGTGCCAGCAGCTTGGCCGGGAGTGAAAAACTGTTTTTT; CDR3 protein: CASSLAGSEKLFF
J gene: TRBJ2-3; D gene: NA; clone size: NA; CDR3 length: 13; V gene: TRBV30; CDR3 DNA: TGTGCCGGGAGCCCGTCTAGTCCAGATACGCAGTATTTT; CDR3 protein: CAGSPSSPDTQYF
J gene: TRBJ1-6; D gene: NA; clone size: few; CDR3 length: 17; V gene: TRBV4-1; CDR3 DNA: TGCGCCAGCAGCCAAGGGACAGCCAGCTCCTATAATTCACCCCTCCACTTT; CDR3 protein: CASSQGTASSYNSPLHF
J gene: TRBJ2-1; D gene: NA; clone size: few; CDR3 length: 16; V gene: TRBV3-1; CDR3 DNA: TGTGCCAGCAGCCAAGGTGACCACCTCTCCTACAATGAGCAGTTCTTC; CDR3 protein: CASSQGDHLSYNEQFF
J gene: TRBJ1-2; D gene: NA; clone size: few; CDR3 length: 12; V gene: TRBV27; CDR3 DNA: TGTGCCAGCAGTACCGGCACCTATGGCTACACCTTC; CDR3 protein: CASSTGTYGYTF
J gene: TRBJ2-3; D gene: TRBD2; clone size: NA; CDR3 length: 16; V gene: TRBV7-3; CDR3 DNA: TGTGCCAGCAGCCCCACGATGAGCGGGACTTCAGATACGCAGTATTTT; CDR3 protein: CASSPTMSGTSDTQYF
J gene: TRBJ2-2; D gene: TRBD2; clone size: once; CDR3 length: 15; V gene: TRBV7-6; CDR3 DNA: TGTGCCAGCAGATCCGGACTAGCGGGCACCGGGGAGCTGTTTTTT; CDR3 protein: CASRSGLAGTGELFF
J gene: TRBJ2-1; D gene: TRBD2; clone size: many; CDR3 length: 15; V gene: TRBV20-1; CDR3 DNA: TGCAGTGCTAGTCGGACTAGCGGGGGGGCTCATGAGCAGTTCTTC; CDR3 protein: CSASRTSGGAHEQFF
J gene: TRBJ2-3; D gene: NA; clone size: few; CDR3 length: 13; V gene: TRBV30; CDR3 DNA: TGTGCCTGGTCCCCGGGCGGCACAGATACGCAGTATTTT; CDR3 protein: CAWSPGGTDTQYF
J gene: TRBJ1-4; D gene: TRBD1; clone size: few; CDR3 length: 12; V gene: TRBV20-1; CDR3 DNA: TGCAGTGCTAGTGGACAGGGAGAAAAACTGTTTTTT; CDR3 protein: CSASGQGEKLFF
J gene: TRBJ1-1; D gene: TRBD1; clone size: few; CDR3 length: 14; V gene: TRBV4-1; CDR3 DNA: TGCGCCAGCAGCCATACACAGGGGGTGACTGAAGCTTTCTTT; CDR3 protein: CASSHTQGVTEAFF
J gene: TRBJ2-3; D gene: NA; clone size: NA; CDR3 length: 12; V gene: TRBV5-1; CDR3 DNA: TGCGCCAGCAGCTTCGAATCTGATACGCAGTATTTT; CDR3 protein: CASSFESDTQYF
J gene: TRBJ2-7; D gene: NA; clone size: few; CDR3 length: 10; V gene: TRBV21-1; CDR3 DNA: TGTGCCAGCGCCCACTACGAGCAGTACTTC; CDR3 protein: CASAHYEQYF